This T cell receptor beta chain was captured in a study of T cell responses to AZD1222 COVID-19 vaccine. Analyses pooled second doses at about 4 or about 12 weeks. CDR3 length equals 12 residues. V gave up 2 bases and J gave up 3 bases, with 7 bases separating them. Per the germline V gene, CDR1 is GTSNPN and CDR2 is SVGIG (reference sequence). The data were produced by immunoSEQ multiplex PCR, yet TCRdb's version contains in-frame clones alone and is incomplete. The sample lists 100,000 to 150,000 clones; about nine tenths were seen once. This chain links TRBV30 with TRBJ1-1; D is uncertain. The sample was peripheral blood, taken 28 days after the second AZD1222 dose. The TCR originated in an adult who received the AZD1222 COVID-19 vaccine. The CDR3 DNA follows: TGTGCCTGGAGTCGAGGGTACACTGAAGCTTTCTTT. Amino acid sequence: CAWSRGYTEAFF.